Reported below is one TCR beta chain. Its antigen is unidentified. This CDR3 contains 15 residues. Germline CDR1 SGHDT, CDR2 YYEEEE. The germline V and J ends were trimmed by 3 bases and 2 bases, with 15 bases remaining between them. The sample comes from a study of T cell responses to AZD1222 COVID-19 vaccine. Data came from immunoSEQ multiplex PCR; TCRdb stores just in-frame clones and leaves some out. Among 100,000 or so clones listed, about 90% were seen once. Points from the study as a whole: The study reported that nearly half of spike-specific TCRs target unmutated variant regions. White British people made up most donors, females outnumbered males, and clonal diversity was possibly underestimated.

Sequencing was performed on peripheral blood, taken 28 days after the second AZD1222 dose. The sequence came from an adult who received the AZD1222 COVID-19 vaccine. The chain links TRBV5-6 to TRBJ2-7; D could derive from TRBD1 or TRBD2 (5 bases each). The CDR3 loop is CASSSFPGLTYEQYF. The CDR3 nucleotides are TGTGCCAGCAGCTCTTTTCCGGGGCTGACCTACGAGCAGTACTTC.